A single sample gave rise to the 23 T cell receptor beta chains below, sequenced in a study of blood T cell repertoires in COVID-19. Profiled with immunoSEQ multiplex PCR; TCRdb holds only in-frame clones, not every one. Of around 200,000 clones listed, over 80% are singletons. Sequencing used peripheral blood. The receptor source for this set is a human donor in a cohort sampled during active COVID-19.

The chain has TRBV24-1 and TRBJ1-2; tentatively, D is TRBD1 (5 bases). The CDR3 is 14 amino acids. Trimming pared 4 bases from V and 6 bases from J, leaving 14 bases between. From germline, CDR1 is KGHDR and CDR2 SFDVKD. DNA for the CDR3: TGTGCCACCAGTGAGAAGGGACTGGTCGATGGCTACACCTTC. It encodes CATSEKGLVDGYTF.

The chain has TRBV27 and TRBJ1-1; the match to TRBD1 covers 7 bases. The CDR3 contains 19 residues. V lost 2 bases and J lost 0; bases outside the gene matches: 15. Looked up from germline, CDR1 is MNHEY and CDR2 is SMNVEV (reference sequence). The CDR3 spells CASSLLFIGQASMNTEAFF. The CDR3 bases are TGTGCCAGCAGTTTACTCTTTATAGGACAGGCCTCTATGAACACTGAAGCTTTCTTT.

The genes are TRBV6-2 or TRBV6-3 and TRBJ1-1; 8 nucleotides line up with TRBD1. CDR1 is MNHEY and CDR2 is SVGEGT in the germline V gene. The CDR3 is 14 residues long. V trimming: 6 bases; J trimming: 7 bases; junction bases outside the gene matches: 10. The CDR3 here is CASSLSRGRSEAFF. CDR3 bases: TGTGCCAGCAGCCTCTCCAGGGGGCGAAGTGAAGCTTTCTTT.

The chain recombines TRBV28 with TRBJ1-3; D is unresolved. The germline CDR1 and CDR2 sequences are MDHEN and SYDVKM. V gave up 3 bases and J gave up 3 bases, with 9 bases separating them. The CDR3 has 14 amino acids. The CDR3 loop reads CASSFEVYGNTIYF. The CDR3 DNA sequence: TGTGCCAGCAGTTTTGAGGTTTATGGAAACACCATATATTTT.

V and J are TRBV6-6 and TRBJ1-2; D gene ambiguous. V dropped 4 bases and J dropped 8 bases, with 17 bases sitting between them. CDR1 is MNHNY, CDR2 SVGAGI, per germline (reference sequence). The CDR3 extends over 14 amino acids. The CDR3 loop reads CASSFTREAGGYTF. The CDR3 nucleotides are TGTGCCAGCAGTTTTACGAGGGAGGCTGGGGGCTACACCTTC.

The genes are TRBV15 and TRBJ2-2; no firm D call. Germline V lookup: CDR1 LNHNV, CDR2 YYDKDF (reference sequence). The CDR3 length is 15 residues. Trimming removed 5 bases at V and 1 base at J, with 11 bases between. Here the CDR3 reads CATSGPRKNTGELFF. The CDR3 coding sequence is TGTGCCACCAGCGGCCCTCGCAAGAACACCGGGGAGCTGTTTTTT.

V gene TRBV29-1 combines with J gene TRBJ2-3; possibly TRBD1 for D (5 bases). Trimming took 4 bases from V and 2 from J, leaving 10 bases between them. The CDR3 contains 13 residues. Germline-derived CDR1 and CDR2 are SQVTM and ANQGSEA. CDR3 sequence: CSVGRADTDTQYF. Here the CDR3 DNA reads TGCAGCGTTGGCAGGGCGGACACAGATACGCAGTATTTT.

The CDR3 DNA reads TGTGCCAGCAGTTCGACTGGTGCCTACGAGCAGTACTTC. It specifies CASSSTGAYEQYF. The chain is built from TRBV12-3 or TRBV12-4 and TRBJ2-7; no reliable D call. The CDR3 is 13 residues long. V was clipped by 4 bases and J by 2 bases, with 9 bases between them.

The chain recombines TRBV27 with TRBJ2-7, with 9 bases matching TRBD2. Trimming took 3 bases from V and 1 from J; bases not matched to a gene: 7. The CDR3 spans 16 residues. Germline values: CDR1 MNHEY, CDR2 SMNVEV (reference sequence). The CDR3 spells CASSLFSSGISYEQYF. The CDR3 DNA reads TGTGCCAGCAGTTTGTTTTCTAGCGGGATATCCTACGAGCAGTACTTC.

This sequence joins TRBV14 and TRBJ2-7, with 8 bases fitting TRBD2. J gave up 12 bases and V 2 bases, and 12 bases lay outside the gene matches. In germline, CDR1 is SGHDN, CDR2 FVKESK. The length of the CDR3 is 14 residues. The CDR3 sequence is CASSQRAGGPLWYF. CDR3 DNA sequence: TGTGCCAGCAGCCAACGCGCGGGAGGCCCCTTGTGGTACTTC.

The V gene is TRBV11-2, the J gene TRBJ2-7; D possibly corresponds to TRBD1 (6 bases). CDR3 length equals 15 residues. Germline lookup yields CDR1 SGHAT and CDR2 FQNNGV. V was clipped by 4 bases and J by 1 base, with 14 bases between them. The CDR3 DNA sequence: TGTGCCAGCAGCTACTCGACAGGCCGATCCTACGAGCAGTACTTC. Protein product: CASSYSTGRSYEQYF.

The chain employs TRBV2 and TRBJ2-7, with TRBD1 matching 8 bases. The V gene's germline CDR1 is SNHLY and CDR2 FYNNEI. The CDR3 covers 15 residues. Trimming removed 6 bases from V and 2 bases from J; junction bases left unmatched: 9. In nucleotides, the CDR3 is TGTGCCAGCAGACGGGACAGGCAGGGAACCTACGAGCAGTACTTC. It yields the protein CASRRDRQGTYEQYF.

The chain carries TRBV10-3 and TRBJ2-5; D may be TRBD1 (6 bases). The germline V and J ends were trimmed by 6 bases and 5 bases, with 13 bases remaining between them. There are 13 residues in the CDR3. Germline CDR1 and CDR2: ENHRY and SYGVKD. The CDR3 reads CAISRDQGETQYF. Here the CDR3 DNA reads TGTGCCATCAGCCGGGACCAGGGGGAGACCCAGTACTTC.

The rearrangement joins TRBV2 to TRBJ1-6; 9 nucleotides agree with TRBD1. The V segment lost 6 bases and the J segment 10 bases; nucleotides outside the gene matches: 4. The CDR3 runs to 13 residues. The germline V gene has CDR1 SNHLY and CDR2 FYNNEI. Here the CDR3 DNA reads TGTGCCAGCAGGGGACAGGGCGGATCACCCCTCCACTTT. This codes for CASRGQGGSPLHF.

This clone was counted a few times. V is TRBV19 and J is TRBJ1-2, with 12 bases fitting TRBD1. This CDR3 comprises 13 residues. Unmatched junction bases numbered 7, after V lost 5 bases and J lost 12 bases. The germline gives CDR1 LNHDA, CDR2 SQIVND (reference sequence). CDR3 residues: CASSQGQGAKHTF. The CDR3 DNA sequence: TGTGCCAGTAGTCAGGGACAGGGGGCGAAACACACCTTC.

Here the CDR3 DNA reads TGTGCCAGCAGTTTATGGGCAGGGGGTGGCTACACCTTC. As protein: CASSLWAGGGYTF. The chain employs TRBV28 and TRBJ1-2, with 7 nucleotides matching TRBD1. CDR1 and CDR2 (germline): MDHEN, SYDVKM. Trimming at V came to 0 bases and at J to 7 bases, leaving 2 bases not matched to a gene. The CDR3 runs 13 residues.

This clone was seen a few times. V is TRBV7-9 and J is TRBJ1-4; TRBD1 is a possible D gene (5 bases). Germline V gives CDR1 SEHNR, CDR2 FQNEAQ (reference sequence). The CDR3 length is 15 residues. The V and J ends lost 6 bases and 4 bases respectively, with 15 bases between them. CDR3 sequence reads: CASRMGGSGNEKLFF. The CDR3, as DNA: TGTGCCAGCAGAATGGGGGGAAGCGGTAATGAAAAACTGTTTTTT.

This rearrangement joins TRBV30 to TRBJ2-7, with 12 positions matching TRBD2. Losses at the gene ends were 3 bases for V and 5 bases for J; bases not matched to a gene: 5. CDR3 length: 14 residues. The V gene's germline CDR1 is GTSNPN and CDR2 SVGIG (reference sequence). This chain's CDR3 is CAWSGLAGYDEQYF. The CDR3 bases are TGTGCCTGGAGCGGACTAGCGGGATATGACGAGCAGTACTTC.

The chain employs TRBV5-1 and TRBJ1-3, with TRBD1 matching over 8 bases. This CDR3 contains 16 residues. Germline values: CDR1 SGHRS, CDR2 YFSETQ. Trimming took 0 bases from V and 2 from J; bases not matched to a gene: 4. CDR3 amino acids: CASSLVQGVAGNTIYF. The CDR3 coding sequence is TGCGCCAGCAGCTTGGTACAGGGGGTGGCTGGAAACACCATATATTTT.

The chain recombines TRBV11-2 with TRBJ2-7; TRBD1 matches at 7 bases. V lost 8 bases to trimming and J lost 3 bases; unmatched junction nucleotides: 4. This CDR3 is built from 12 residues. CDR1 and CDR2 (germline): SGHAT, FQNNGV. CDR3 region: CASGGQLYEQYF. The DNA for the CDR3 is TGTGCCAGCGGGGGACAGCTCTACGAGCAGTACTTC. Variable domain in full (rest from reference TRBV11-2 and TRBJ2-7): EAGVAQSPRYKIIEKRQSVAFWCNPISGHATLYWYQQILGQGPKLLIQFQNNGVVDDSQLPKDRFSAERLKGVDSTLKIQPAKLEDSAVYLCASGGQLYEQYFGPGTRLTVT.

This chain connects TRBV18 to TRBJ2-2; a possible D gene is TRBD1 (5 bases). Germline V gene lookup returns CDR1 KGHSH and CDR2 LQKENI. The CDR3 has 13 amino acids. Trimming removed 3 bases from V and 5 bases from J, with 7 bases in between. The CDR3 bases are TGTGCCAGCTCACCCAGACAGACCGGGGAGCTGTTTTTT. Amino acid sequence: CASSPRQTGELFF.

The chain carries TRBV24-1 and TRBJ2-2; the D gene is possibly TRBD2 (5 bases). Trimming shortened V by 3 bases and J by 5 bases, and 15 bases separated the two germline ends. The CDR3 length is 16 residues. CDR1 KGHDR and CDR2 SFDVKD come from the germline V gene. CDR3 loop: CATSDTRTGWTGELFF. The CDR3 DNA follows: TGTGCCACCAGTGATACTCGGACTGGTTGGACCGGGGAGCTGTTTTTT.

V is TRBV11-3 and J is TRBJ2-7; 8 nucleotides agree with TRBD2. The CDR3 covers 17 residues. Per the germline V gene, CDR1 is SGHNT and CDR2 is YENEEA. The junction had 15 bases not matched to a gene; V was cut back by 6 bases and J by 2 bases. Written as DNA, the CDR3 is TGTGCCAGCAGTCCGACCGCCAGCGGGAGAGGAACCTACGAGCAGTACTTC. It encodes CASSPTASGRGTYEQYF.